This TCR beta chain was documented in a study of cytomegalovirus exposure and HLA in healthy donors. Notes on the study in general: Altogether, 150 to 200 TCR beta chains were recorded as cytomegalovirus-associated. Later genetic work tied a missense DCLRE1C variant to beta-chain V and J trimming. TCR association rates varied by HLA locus in a later analysis, with DRB1 highest and HLA-C lowest. Later analysis found that TCR beta chains associated with HLA were more clonally expanded than other, equally common chains.

The PCR contained 60 Vbeta and 13 Jbeta primers. Data came from immunoSEQ multiplex PCR; TCRdb stores just in-frame clones and leaves some out. Among 100,000 to 150,000 clones, about 83% were seen once, and the ten largest hold around 3.6%. Germline CDR1 and CDR2: MNHEY and SVGAGI. V was cut by 6 bases and J by 5 bases, with 14 bases left in between. The CDR3 has 14 residues. A note on this clone: Its antigen is unidentified.

Sequencing was performed on PBMCs. The V and J genes are TRBV6-5 and TRBJ2-1, with D possibly matching TRBD2 (5 bases). The clonotype comes from a man aged 25 to 40 in good health and CMV-seronegative. The CDR3 coding sequence is TGTGCCAGCAGGATCGGGGTCAGCAACAATGAGCAGTTCTTC. It codes for CASRIGVSNNEQFF.